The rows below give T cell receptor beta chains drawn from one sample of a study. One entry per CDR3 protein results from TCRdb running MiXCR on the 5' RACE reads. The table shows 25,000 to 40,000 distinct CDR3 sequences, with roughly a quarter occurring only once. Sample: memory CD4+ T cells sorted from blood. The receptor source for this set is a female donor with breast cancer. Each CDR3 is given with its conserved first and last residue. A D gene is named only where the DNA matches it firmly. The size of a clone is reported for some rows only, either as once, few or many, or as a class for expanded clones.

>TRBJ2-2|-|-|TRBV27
CASSLSTGELFF
TGTGCCAGCAGTCTAAGCACCGGGGAGCTGTTTTTT
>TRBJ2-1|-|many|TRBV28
CASSPDWDSTNEQFF
TGTGCCAGCAGCCCAGATTGGGACTCGACCAATGAGCAGTTCTTC
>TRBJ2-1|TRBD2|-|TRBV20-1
CSALTSGVKYSYDEQFF
TGCAGTGCTTTGACTAGCGGGGTCAAATATAGCTACGATGAGCAGTTCTTC
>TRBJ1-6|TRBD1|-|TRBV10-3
CAISESGQVGGDSPLHF
TGTGCCATCAGTGAGTCCGGACAGGTGGGGGGGGATTCACCCCTCCACTTT
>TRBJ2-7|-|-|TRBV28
CASSFRYLYEQYF
TGTGCCAGCAGTTTCCGCTATCTCTACGAGCAGTACTTC
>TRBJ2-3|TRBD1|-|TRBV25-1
CASSGLPGQGSDTQYF
TGTGCCAGCAGTGGACTTCCGGGACAGGGGTCAGATACGCAGTATTTT
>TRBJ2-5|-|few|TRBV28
CASSFRRAKTQETQYF
TGTGCCAGCAGTTTTAGAAGGGCAAAAACGCAAGAGACCCAGTACTTC
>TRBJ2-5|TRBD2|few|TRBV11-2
CASSLPLLAGGMETQYF
TGTGCCAGCAGCTTACCCCTCTTAGCGGGAGGAATGGAGACCCAGTACTTC
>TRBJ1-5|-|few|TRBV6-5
CASSPREGGNQPQHF
TGTGCCAGCAGTCCCAGGGAGGGCGGCAATCAGCCCCAGCATTTT
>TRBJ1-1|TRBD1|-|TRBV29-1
CSVVEGGLAFF
TGCAGCGTTGTAGAAGGGGGCCTAGCCTTCTTT
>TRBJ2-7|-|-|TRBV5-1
CASSLSPYSYEQYF
TGCGCCAGCAGCTTGTCACCTTATTCCTACGAGCAGTACTTC
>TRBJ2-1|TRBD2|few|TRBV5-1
CASSGTGTSGANEQFF
TGCGCCAGCAGCGGAACTGGGACTAGCGGGGCCAATGAGCAGTTCTTC
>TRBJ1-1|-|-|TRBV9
CASSVGKGSEAFF
TGTGCCAGCAGCGTAGGGAAGGGGAGTGAAGCTTTCTTT
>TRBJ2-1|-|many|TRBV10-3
CAIRERERYNEQFF
TGTGCCATCAGGGAGAGGGAGCGATACAATGAGCAGTTCTTC
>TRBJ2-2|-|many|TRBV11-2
CASSFGGSGELFF
TGTGCCAGCAGCTTCGGGGGATCCGGGGAGCTGTTTTTT
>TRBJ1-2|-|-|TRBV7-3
CASSSLGGANGYTF
TGTGCCAGCAGCTCCCTCGGGGGCGCAAATGGCTACACCTTC
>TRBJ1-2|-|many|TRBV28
CASSLEVRNYGYTF
TGTGCCAGCAGTTTAGAAGTTCGCAACTATGGCTACACCTTC
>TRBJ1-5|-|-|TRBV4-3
CASSQAQGRGPQHF
TGCGCCAGCAGCCAAGCCCAGGGAAGAGGGCCCCAGCATTTT
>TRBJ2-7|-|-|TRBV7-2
CASSYRLSSYEQYF
TGTGCCAGCAGCTACAGGTTAAGCTCCTACGAGCAGTACTTC
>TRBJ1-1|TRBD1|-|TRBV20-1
CSATDRGKVMNTETFF
TGCAGTGCTACGGACAGGGGGAAGGTCATGAACACTGAAACTTTCTTT
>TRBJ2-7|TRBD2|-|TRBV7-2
CASSTGLAGDYEQYF
TGTGCCAGCAGCACCGGACTAGCGGGAGACTACGAACAGTACTTC
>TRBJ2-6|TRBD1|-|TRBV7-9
CASSPGQGTGANVLTF
TGTGCCAGCAGCCCGGGACAGGGGACTGGGGCCAACGTCCTGACTTTC
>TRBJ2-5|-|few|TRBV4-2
CASGQELGRGFQETQYF
TGTGCCAGCGGCCAAGAACTCGGTCGGGGCTTCCAAGAGACCCAGTACTTC
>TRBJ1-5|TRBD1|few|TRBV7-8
CASSLYDRVNQPQHF
TGTGCCAGCAGCTTATACGACAGGGTTAATCAGCCCCAGCATTTT
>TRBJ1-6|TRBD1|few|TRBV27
CASSPTGQWRNSPLHF
TGTGCCAGCAGTCCGACGGGACAGTGGAGGAATTCACCCCTCCACTTT
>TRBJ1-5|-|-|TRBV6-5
CATGISNQPQHF
TGTGCCACCGGGATCAGCAATCAGCCCCAGCATTTT
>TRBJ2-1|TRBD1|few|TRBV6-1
CASTRTGVYNEQFF
TGTGCCAGCACTCGGACAGGGGTCTACAATGAGCAGTTCTTC
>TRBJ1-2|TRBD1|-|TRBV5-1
CASSPWTGEVNYGYTF
TGCGCCAGCAGCCCTTGGACAGGGGAAGTTAACTATGGCTACACCTTC
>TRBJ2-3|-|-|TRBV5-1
CASSLVVGLDTQYF
TGCGCCAGCAGCTTGGTGGTAGGCCTAGATACGCAGTATTTT
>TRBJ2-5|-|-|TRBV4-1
CASSQTPQSMAGEETQYF
TGCGCCAGCAGCCAAACCCCCCAAAGCATGGCTGGGGAAGAGACCCAGTACTTC
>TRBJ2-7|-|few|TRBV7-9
CASSSQGIRLDEQYF
TGTGCCAGCAGCTCCCAGGGAATCCGGCTCGACGAGCAGTACTTC
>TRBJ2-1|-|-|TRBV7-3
CASSLTGGVNNEQFF
TGTGCCAGCAGCTTAACAGGGGGAGTGAACAATGAGCAGTTCTTC
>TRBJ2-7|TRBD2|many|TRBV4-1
CASSQVSGRVKRDEQYF
TGCGCCAGCAGCCAAGTTAGCGGGAGGGTCAAGAGAGACGAGCAGTACTTC
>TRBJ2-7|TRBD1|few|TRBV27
CATSGQNYEQYF
TGTGCCACCTCGGGACAGAACTACGAGCAGTACTTC
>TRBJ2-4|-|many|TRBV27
CASSSLLAKNIQYF
TGTGCCAGCAGTAGCCTACTAGCCAAAAACATTCAGTACTTC
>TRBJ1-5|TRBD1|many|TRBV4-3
CASSRSHRGQGQPQHF
TGCGCCAGCAGCCGATCCCATAGGGGGCAGGGACAGCCCCAGCATTTT
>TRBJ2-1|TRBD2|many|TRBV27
CASRGLGRTSDEQFF
TGTGCCAGCAGGGGTTTGGGGCGGACTAGCGATGAGCAGTTCTTC
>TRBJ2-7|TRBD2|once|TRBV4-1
CASSQVELAGDNEQYF
TGCGCCAGCAGCCAAGTGGAACTAGCGGGAGATAACGAGCAGTACTTC
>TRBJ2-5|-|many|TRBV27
CASSSGLGETQYF
TGTGCCAGCAGTTCCGGGTTGGGAGAGACCCAGTACTTC
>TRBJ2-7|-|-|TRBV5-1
CASSFDRSYEQYF
TGCGCCAGCAGCTTTGACAGGTCCTACGAGCAGTACTTC
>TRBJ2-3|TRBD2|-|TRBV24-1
CATSDQRTRSTDTQYF
TGTGCCACCAGTGATCAACGGACTAGAAGCACAGATACGCAGTATTTT
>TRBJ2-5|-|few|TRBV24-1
CATSDLGSGQQIETQYF
TGTGCCACCAGTGATTTGGGGTCGGGGCAGCAGATAGAGACCCAGTACTTC
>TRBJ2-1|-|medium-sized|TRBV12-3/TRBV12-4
CASSLTGTFYNEQFF
TGTGCCAGCAGTCTAACCGGGACATTCTACAATGAGCAGTTCTTC
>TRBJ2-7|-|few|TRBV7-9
CASSLRGTPYEQYF
TGTGCCAGCAGCTTAAGAGGGACTCCCTACGAGCAGTACTTC
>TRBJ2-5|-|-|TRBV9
CASSVGDGTQYF
TGTGCCAGCAGCGTAGGGGATGGGACCCAGTACTTC
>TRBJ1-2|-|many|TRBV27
CASSLRSAAIANYGYTF
TGTGCCAGCAGTTTAAGGTCGGCAGCTATCGCTAACTATGGCTACACCTTC
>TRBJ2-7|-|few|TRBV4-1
CASSQDQTQQYF
TGCGCCAGCAGCCAAGATCAGACGCAGCAGTACTTC
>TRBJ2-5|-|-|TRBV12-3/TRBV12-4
CASSPYEGRETQYF
TGTGCCAGCAGTCCGTATGAGGGACGAGAGACCCAGTACTTC
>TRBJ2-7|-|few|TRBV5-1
CASSVGGLSYEQYF
TGCGCCAGCAGCGTTGGGGGCCTCTCCTACGAGCAGTACTTC
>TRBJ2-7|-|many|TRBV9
CASSARADHSYEQYF
TGTGCCAGCAGCGCGCGGGCAGACCACTCCTACGAGCAGTACTTC
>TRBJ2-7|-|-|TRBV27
CASSLGGVDEQYF
TGTGCCAGCAGTTTGGGTGGCGTGGACGAGCAGTACTTC
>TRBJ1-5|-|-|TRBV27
CASSGGGPYQPQHF
TGTGCCAGCAGTGGGGGGGGACCATATCAGCCCCAGCATTTT
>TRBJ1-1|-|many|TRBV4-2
CASSQERAGRSNTEAFF
TGTGCCAGCAGCCAAGAGAGGGCAGGTAGATCGAACACTGAAGCTTTCTTT
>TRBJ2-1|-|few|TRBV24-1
CATSDSANEQFF
TGTGCCACCAGTGATTCAGCCAATGAGCAGTTCTTC